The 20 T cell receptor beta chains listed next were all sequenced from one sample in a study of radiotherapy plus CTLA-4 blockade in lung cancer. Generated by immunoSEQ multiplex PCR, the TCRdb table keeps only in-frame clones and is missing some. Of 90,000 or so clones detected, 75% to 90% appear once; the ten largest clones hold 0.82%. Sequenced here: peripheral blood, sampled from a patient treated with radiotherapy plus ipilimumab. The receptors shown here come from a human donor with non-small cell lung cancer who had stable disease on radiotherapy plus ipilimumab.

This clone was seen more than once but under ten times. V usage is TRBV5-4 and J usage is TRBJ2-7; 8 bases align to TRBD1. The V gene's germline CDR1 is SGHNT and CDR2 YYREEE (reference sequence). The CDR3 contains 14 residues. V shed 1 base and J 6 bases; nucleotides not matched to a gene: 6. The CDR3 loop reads CASSLWTGKAEQYF. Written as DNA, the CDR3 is TGTGCCAGCAGCTTGTGGACAGGGAAGGCCGAGCAGTACTTC. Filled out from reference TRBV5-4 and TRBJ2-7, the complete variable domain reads ETGVTQSPTHLIKTRGQQVTLRCSSQSGHNTVSWYQQALGQGPQFIFQYYREEENGRGNFPPRFSGLQFPNYSSELNVNALELDDSALYLCASSLWTGKAEQYFGPGTRLTVT.

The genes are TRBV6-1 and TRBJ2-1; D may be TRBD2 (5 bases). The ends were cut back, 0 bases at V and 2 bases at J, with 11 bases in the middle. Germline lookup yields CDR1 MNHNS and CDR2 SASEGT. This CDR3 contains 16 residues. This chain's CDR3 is CASSEASLGPYNEQFF. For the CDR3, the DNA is TGTGCCAGCAGTGAAGCATCACTAGGTCCCTACAATGAGCAGTTCTTC.

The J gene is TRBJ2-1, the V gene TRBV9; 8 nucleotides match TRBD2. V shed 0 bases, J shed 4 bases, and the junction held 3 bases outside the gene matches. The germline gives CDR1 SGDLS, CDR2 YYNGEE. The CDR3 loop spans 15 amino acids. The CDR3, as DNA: TGTGCCAGCAGCGTAGCAGCGGGAGCTTACAATGAGCAGTTCTTC. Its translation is CASSVAAGAYNEQFF.

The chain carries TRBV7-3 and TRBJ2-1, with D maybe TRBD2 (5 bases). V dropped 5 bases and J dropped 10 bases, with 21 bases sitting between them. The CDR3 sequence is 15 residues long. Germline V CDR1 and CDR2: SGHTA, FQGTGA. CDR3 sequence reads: CASSPDSHRGEEQFF. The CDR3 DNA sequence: TGTGCCAGCAGCCCAGACTCCCATCGTGGGGAGGAGCAGTTCTTC. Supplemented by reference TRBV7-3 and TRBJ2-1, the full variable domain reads GAGVSQTPSNKVTEKGKYVELRCDPISGHTALYWYRQSLGQGPEFLIYFQGTGAADDSGLPNDRFFAVRPEGSVSTLKIQRTERGDSAVYLCASSPDSHRGEEQFFGPGTRLTVL.

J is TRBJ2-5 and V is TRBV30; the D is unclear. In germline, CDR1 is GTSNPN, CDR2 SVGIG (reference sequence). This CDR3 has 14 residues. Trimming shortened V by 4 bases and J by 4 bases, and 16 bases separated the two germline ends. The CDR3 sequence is CAWIGDLRGETQYF. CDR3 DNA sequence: TGTGCCTGGATAGGCGATTTAAGAGGAGAGACCCAGTACTTC.

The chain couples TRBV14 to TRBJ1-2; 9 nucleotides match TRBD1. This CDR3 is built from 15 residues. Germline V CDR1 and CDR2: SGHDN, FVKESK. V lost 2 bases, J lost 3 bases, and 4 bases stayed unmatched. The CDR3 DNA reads TGTGCCAGCAGCCAAACAGGGGGCGCTCACTATGGCTACACCTTC. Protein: CASSQTGGAHYGYTF.

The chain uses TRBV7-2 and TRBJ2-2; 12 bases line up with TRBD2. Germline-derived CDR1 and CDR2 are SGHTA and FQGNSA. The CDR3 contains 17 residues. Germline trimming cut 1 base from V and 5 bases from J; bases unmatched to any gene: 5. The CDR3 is CASSLGLAGAGTGELFF. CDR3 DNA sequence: TGTGCCAGCAGCTTAGGACTAGCGGGGGCCGGGACCGGGGAGCTGTTTTTT. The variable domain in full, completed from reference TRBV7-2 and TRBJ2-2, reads GAGVSQSPSNKVTEKGKDVELRCDPISGHTALYWYRQSLGQGLEFLIYFQGNSAPDKSGLPSDRFSAERTGGSVSTLTIQRTQQEDSAVYLCASSLGLAGAGTGELFFGEGSRLTVL.

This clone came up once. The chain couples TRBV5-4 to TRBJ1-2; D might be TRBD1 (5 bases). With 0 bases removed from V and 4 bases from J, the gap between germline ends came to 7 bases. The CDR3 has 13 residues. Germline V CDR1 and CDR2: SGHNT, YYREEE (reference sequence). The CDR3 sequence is CASSLEQGYGYTF. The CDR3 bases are TGTGCCAGCAGCTTGGAGCAGGGCTATGGCTACACCTTC.

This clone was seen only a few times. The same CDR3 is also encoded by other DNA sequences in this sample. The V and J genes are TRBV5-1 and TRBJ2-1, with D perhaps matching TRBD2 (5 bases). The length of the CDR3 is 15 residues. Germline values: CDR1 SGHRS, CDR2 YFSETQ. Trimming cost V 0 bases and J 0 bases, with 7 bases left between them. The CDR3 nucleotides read TGCGCCAGCAGCTTGGCGGGGAACTCCTACAATGAGCAGTTCTTC. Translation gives CASSLAGNSYNEQFF.

The CDR3 region has the DNA TGTGCCAGCAGCTTGAGTGGTTGGGAGACCCAGTACTTC. Translating it yields CASSLSGWETQYF. This chain connects TRBV7-2 to TRBJ2-5; D unclear. CDR3 length: 13 residues. The germline V gene encodes CDR1 SGHTA and CDR2 FQGNSA. Trimming pared 3 bases from V and 5 bases from J, leaving 10 bases between.

CDR3 region: CASSLDADYGYTF. The CDR3 bases are TGTGCCAGCAGCCTCGACGCTGACTATGGCTACACCTTC. The chain combines TRBV9 with TRBJ1-2; no reliable D call. This CDR3 has 13 amino acids. The V end was cut by 4 bases, the J end by 3 bases, with 10 bases between. Germline loops: CDR1 SGDLS, CDR2 YYNGEE.

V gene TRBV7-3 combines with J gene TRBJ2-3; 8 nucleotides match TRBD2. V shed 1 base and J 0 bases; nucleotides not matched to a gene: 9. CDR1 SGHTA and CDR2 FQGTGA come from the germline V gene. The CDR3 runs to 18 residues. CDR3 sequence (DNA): TGTGCCAGCAGCTTAAGAAGCGGGAGTGGTTCTAGCACAGATACGCAGTATTTT. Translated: CASSLRSGSGSSTDTQYF. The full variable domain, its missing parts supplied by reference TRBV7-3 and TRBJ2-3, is GAGVSQTPSNKVTEKGKYVELRCDPISGHTALYWYRQSLGQGPEFLIYFQGTGAADDSGLPNDRFFAVRPEGSVSTLKIQRTERGDSAVYLCASSLRSGSGSSTDTQYFGPGTRLTVL.

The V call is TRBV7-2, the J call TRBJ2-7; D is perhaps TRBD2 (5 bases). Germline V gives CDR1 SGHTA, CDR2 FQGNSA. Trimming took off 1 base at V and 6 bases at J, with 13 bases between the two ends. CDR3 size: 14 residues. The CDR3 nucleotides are TGTGCCAGCAGCTTAGTACAGCGGCGGAGCGAGCAGTACTTC. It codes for CASSLVQRRSEQYF.

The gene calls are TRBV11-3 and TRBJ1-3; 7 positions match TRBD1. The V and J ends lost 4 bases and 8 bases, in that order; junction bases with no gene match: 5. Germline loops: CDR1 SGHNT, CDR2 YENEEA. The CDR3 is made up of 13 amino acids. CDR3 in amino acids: CASSSGQADTIYF. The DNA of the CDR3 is TGTGCCAGCAGCTCCGGACAGGCGGACACCATATATTTT.

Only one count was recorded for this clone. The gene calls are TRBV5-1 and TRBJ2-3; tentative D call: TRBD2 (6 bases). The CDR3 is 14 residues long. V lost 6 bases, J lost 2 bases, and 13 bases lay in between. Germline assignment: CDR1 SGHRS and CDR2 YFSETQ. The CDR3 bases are TGCGCCAGCAATTACGGGGGAGTCACAGATACGCAGTATTTT. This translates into CASNYGGVTDTQYF. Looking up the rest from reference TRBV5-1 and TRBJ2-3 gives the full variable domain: KAGVTQTPRYLIKTRGQQVTLSCSPISGHRSVSWYQQTPGQGLQFLFEYFSETQRNKGNFPGRFSGRQFSNSRSEMNVSTLELGDSALYLCASNYGGVTDTQYFGPGTRLTVL.

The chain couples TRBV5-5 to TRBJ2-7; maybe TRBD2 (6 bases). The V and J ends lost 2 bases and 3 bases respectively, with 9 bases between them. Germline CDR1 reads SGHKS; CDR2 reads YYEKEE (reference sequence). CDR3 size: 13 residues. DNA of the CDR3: TGTGCCAGCAGCTTAGGAGGGTTCTACGAGCAGTACTTC. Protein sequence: CASSLGGFYEQYF.

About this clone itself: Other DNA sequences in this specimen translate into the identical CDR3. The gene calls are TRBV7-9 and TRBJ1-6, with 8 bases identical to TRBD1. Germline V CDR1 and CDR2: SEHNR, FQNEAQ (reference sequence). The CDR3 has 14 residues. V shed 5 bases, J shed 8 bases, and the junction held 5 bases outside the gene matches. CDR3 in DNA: TGTGCCAGCAGCCCTGGACAGGGCGATTCACCCCTCCACTTT. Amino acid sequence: CASSPGQGDSPLHF.

The CDR3 nucleotides read TGTGCCAGTAGTATAGAGGACGGAATTAACTATGGCTACACCTTC. This codes for CASSIEDGINYGYTF. This chain links TRBV19 with TRBJ1-2; D ambiguous. V dropped 0 bases and J dropped 1 base, with 9 bases sitting between them. The CDR3 totals 15 residues. CDR1 is LNHDA, CDR2 SQIVND, per germline (reference sequence). Full variable domain (remainder filled in from reference TRBV19 and TRBJ1-2): DGGITQSPKYLFRKEGQNVTLSCEQNLNHDAMYWYRQDPGQGLRLIYYSQIVNDFQKGDIAEGYSVSREKKESFPLTVTSAQKNPTAFYLCASSIEDGINYGYTFGSGTRLTVV.

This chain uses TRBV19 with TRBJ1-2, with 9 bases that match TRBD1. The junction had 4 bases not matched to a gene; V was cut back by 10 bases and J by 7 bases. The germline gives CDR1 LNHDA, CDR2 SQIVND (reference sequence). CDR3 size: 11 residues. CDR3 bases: TGTGCCATAAGGACAGGGGTTGGCTACACCTTC. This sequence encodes CAIRTGVGYTF.

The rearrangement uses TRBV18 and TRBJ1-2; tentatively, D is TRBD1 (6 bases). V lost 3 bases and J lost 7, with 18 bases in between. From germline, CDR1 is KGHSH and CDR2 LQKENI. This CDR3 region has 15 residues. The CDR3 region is CASSPTDQGLLGYTF. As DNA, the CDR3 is TGTGCCAGCTCACCTACGGACCAGGGGCTGCTTGGCTACACCTTC. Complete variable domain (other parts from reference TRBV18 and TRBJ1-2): NAGVMQNPRHLVRRRGQEARLRCSPMKGHSHVYWYRQLPEEGLKFMVYLQKENIIDESGMPKERFSAEFPKEGPSILRIQQVVRGDSAAYFCASSPTDQGLLGYTFGSGTRLTVV.